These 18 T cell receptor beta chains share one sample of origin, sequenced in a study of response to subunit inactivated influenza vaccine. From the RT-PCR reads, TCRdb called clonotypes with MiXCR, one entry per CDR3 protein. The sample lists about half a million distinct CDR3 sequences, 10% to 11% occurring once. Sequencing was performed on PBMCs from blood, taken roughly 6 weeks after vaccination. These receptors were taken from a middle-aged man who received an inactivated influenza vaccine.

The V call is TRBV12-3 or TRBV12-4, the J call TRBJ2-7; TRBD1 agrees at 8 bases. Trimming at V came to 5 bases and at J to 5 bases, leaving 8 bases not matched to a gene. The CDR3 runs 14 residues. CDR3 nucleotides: TGTGCCAGCAGTGGAACAGGGGGTCTCGACGAGCAGTACTTC. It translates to CASSGTGGLDEQYF.

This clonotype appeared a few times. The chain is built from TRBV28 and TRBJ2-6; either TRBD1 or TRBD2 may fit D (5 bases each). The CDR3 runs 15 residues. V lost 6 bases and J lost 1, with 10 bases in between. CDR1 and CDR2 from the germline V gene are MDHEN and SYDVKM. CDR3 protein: CASRAGRSGANVLTF. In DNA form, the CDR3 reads TGTGCCAGCAGGGCAGGGAGATCTGGGGCCAACGTCCTGACTTTC.

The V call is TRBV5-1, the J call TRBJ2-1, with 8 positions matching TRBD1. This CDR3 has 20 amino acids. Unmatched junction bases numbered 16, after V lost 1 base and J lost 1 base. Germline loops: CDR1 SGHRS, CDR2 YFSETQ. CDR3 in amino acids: CASSLTGTGGGPASYNEQFF. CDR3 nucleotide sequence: TGCGCCAGCAGCTTGACCGGGACAGGAGGGGGACCTGCATCCTACAATGAGCAGTTCTTC.

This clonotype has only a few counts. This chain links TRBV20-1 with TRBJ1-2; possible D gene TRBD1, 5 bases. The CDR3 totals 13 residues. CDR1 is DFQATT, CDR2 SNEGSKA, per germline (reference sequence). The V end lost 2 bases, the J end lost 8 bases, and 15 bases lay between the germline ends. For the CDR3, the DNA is TGCAGTGCTAGATCCGGGGCAGGTCTGGGCTACACCTTC. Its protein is CSARSGAGLGYTF.

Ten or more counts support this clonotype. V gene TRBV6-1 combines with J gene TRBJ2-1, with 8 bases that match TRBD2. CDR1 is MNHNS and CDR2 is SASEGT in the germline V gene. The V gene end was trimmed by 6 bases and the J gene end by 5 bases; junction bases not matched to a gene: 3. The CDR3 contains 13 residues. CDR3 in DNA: TGTGCCAGCAGGATAGCGGGAAACAATGAGCAGTTCTTC. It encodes CASRIAGNNEQFF.

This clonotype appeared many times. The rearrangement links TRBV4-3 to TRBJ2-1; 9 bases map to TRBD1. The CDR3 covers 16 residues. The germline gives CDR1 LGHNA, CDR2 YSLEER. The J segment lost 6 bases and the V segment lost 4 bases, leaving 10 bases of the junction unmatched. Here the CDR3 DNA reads TGCGCCAGCAGCCCTTATGGGACAGGGCCCCTCAATGAGCAGTTCTTC. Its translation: CASSPYGTGPLNEQFF.

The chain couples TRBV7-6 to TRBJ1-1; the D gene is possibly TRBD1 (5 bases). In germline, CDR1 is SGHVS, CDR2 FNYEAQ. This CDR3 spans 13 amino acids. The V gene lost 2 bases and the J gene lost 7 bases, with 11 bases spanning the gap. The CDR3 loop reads CASSLQGFDEAFF. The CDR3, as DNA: TGTGCCAGCAGCTTACAGGGCTTCGATGAAGCTTTCTTT. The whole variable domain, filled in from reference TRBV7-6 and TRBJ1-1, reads GAGVSQSPRYKVTKRGQDVALRCDPISGHVSLYWYRQALGQGPEFLTYFNYEAQQDKSGLPNDRFSAERPEGSISTLTIQRTEQRDSAMYRCASSLQGFDEAFFGQGTRLTVV.

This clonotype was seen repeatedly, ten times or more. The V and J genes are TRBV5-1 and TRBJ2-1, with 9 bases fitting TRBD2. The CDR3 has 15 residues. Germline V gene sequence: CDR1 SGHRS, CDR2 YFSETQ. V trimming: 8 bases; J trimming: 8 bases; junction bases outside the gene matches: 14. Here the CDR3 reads CASYKAGGPGDEQFF. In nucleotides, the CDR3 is TGCGCCAGTTACAAGGCGGGGGGGCCTGGTGATGAGCAGTTCTTC.

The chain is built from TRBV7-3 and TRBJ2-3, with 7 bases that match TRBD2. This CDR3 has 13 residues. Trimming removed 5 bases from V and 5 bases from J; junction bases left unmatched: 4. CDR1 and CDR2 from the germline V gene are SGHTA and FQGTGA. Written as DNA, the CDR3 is TGTGCCAGCAGCCCGGGGGGTCTAGATACGCAGTATTTT. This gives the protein CASSPGGLDTQYF.

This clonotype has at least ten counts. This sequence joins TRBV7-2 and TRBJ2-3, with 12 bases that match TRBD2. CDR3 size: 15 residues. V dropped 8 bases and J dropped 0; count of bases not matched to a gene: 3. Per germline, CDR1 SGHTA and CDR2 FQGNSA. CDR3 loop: CASGLAGGSTDTQYF. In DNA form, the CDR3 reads TGTGCCAGCGGTCTAGCGGGGGGGAGCACAGATACGCAGTATTTT.

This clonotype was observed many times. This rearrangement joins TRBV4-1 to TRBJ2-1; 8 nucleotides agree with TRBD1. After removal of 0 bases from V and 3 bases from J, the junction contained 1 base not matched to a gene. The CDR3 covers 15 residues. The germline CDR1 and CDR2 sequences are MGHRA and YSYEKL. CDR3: CASSQDGQGYNEQFF. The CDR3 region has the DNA TGCGCCAGCAGCCAAGACGGACAGGGCTACAATGAGCAGTTCTTC.

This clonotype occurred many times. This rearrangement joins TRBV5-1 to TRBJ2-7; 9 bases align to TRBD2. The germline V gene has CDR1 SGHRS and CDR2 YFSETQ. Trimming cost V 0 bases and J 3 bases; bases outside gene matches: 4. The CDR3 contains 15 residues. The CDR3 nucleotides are TGCGCCAGCAGCTTGGAAGTAGCGGGAGTCTACGAGCAGTACTTC. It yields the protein CASSLEVAGVYEQYF.

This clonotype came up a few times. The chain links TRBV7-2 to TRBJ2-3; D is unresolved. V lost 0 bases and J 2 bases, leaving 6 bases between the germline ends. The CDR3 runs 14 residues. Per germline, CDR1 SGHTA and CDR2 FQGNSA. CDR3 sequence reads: CASSLASNTDTQYF. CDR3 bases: TGTGCCAGCAGCTTAGCGTCTAACACAGATACGCAGTATTTT. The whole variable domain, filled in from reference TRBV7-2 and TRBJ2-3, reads GAGVSQSPSNKVTEKGKDVELRCDPISGHTALYWYRQSLGQGLEFLIYFQGNSAPDKSGLPSDRFSAERTGGSVSTLTIQRTQQEDSAVYLCASSLASNTDTQYFGPGTRLTVL.

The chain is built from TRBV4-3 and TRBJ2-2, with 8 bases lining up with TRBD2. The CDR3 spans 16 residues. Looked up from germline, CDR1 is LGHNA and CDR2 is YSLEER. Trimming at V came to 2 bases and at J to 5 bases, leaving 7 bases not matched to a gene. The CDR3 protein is CASSQIVGLGTGELFF. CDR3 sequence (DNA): TGCGCCAGCAGCCAAATCGTGGGACTAGGGACCGGGGAGCTGTTTTTT.

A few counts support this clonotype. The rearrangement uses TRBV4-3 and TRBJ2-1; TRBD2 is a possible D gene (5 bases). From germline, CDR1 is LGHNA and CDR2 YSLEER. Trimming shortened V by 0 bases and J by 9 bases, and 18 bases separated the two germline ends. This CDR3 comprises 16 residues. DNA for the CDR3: TGCGCCAGCAGCCAAGAGGTATCTACGGGGTTTAGTGAGCAGTTCTTC. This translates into CASSQEVSTGFSEQFF.

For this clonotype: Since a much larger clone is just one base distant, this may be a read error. The CDR3 nucleotides are TGTGACTCCTCCGGACCCATACGGACGGATGAGCAGTTCTTC. It is translated as CDSSGPIRTDEQFF. V usage is TRBV10-3 and J usage is TRBJ2-1; D is unresolved. CDR1 ENHRY and CDR2 SYGVKD come from the germline V gene. The CDR3 is 14 amino acids.

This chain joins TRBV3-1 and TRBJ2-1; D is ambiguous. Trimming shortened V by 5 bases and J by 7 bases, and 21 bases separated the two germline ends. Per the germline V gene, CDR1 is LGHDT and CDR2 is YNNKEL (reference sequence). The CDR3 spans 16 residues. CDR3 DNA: TGTGCCAGCAGCTGGGCCTTACTGCGGTCGTTAAATGAGCAGTTCTTC. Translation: CASSWALLRSLNEQFF.

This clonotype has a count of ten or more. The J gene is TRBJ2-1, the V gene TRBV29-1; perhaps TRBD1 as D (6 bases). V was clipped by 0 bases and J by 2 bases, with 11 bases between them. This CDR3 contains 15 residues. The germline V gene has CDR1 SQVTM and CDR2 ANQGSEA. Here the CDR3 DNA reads TGCAGCGTTGAAGATGATTACAGGGCCTACAATGAGCAGTTCTTC. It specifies CSVEDDYRAYNEQFF.